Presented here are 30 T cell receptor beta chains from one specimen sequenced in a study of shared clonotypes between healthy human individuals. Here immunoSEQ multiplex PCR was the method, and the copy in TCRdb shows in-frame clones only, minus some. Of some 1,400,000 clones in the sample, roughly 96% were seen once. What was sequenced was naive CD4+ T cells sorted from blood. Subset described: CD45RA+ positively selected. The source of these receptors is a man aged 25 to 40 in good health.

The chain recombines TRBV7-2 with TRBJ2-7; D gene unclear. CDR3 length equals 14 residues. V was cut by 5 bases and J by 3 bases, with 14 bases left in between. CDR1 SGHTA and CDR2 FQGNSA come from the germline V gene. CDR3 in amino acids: CASSPAAKGYEQYF. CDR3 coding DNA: TGTGCCAGCAGCCCCGCAGCTAAGGGCTACGAGCAGTACTTC. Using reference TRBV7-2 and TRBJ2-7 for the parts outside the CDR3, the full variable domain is GAGVSQSPSNKVTEKGKDVELRCDPISGHTALYWYRQSLGQGLEFLIYFQGNSAPDKSGLPSDRFSAERTGGSVSTLTIQRTQQEDSAVYLCASSPAAKGYEQYFGPGTRLTVT.

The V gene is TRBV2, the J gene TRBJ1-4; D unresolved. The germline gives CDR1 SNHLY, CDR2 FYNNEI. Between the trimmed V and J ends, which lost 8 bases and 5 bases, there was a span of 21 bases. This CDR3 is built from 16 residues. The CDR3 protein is CASSGPRQSLNEKLFF. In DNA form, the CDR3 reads TGTGCCAGCTCAGGCCCTAGGCAGTCCTTAAATGAAAAACTGTTTTTT.

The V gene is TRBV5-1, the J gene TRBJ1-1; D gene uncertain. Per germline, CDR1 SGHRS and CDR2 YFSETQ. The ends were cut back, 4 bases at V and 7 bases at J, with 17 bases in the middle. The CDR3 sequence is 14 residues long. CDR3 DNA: TGCGCCAGCAGCCCTCTTCTGACCAGCAATGAAGCTTTCTTT. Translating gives CASSPLLTSNEAFF.

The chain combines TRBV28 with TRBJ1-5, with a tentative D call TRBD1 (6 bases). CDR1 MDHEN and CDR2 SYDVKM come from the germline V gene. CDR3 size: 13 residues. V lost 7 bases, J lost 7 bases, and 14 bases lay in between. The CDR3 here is CASIQGWGQPQHF. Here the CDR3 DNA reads TGTGCCAGCATCCAGGGGTGGGGGCAGCCCCAGCATTTT.

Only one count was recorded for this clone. CDR3 bases: TGCGCCAGCAGCCCGTTAGCTTTCCCGAGCGGAGGGCGGAATGAGCAGTTCTTC. Protein product: CASSPLAFPSGGRNEQFF. V gene TRBV5-1 combines with J gene TRBJ2-1, with a possible D match to TRBD2 (6 bases). The CDR3 contains 18 residues. V lost 4 bases, J lost 7 bases, and 27 bases lay in between. Germline CDR1 SGHRS, CDR2 YFSETQ.

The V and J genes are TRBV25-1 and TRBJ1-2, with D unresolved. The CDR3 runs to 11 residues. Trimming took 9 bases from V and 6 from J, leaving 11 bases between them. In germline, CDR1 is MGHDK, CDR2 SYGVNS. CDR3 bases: TGTGCCAGGGCAGCGGCGGATGGCTACACCTTC. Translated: CARAAADGYTF.

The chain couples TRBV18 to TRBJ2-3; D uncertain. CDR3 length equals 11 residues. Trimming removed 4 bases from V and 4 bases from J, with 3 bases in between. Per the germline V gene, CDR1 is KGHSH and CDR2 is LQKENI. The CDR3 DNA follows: TGTGCCAGCTCACAATCAGATACGCAGTATTTT. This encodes CASSQSDTQYF.

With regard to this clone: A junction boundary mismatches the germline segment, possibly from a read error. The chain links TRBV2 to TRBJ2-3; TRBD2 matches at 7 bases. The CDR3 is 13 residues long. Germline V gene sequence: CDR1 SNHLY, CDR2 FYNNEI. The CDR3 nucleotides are TGTGTCAGCGGGACCATGGCCACAGATACGCAGTATTTT. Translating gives CVSGTMATDTQYF.

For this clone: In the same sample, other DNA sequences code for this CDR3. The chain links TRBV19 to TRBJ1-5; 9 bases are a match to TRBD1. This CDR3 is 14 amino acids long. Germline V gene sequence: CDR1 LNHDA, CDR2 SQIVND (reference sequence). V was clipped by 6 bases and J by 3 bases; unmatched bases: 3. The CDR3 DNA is TGTGCCAGTAGAGGGACAGGGAACAATCAGCCCCAGCATTTT. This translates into CASRGTGNNQPQHF.

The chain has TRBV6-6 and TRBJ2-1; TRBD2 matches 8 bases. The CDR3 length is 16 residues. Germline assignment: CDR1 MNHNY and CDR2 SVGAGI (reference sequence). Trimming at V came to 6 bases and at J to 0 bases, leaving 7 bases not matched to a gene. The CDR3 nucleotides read TGTGCCAGCAGGATAATAGCGGGGAGCTCCTACAATGAGCAGTTCTTC. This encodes CASRIIAGSSYNEQFF.

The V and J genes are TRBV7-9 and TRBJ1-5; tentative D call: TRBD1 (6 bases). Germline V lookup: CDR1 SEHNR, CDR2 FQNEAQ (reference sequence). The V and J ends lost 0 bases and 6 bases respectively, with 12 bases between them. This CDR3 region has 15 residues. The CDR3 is CASSLASQGSQPQHF. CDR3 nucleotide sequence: TGTGCCAGCAGCTTAGCATCCCAGGGGTCTCAGCCCCAGCATTTT.

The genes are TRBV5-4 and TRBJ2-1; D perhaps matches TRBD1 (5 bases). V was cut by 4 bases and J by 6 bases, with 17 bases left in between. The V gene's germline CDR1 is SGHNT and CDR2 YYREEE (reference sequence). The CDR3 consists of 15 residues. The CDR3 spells CASSPSLDSFNEQFF. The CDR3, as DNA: TGTGCCAGCAGCCCCTCCCTAGACAGTTTCAATGAGCAGTTCTTC.

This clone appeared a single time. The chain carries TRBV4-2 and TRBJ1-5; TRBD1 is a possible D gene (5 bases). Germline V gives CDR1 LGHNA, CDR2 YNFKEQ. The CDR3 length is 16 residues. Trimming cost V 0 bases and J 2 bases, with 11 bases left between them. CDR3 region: CASSQDGARGNQPQHF. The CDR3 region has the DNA TGTGCCAGCAGCCAAGATGGGGCCAGAGGCAATCAGCCCCAGCATTTT.

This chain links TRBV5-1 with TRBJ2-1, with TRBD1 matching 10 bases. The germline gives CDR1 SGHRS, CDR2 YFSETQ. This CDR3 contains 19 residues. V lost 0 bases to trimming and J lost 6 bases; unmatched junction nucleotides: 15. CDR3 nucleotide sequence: TGCGCCAGCAGCTTGGTCACGACAGGGGGCATTGGCAGGGCCAATGAGCAGTTCTTC. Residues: CASSLVTTGGIGRANEQFF.

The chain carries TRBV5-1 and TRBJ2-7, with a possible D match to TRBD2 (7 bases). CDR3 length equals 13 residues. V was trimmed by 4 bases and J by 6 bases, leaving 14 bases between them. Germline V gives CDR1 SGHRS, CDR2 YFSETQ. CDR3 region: CASSPRRGGEQYF. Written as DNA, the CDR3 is TGCGCCAGCAGCCCGAGGAGGGGGGGCGAGCAGTACTTC. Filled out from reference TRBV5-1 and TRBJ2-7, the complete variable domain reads KAGVTQTPRYLIKTRGQQVTLSCSPISGHRSVSWYQQTPGQGLQFLFEYFSETQRNKGNFPGRFSGRQFSNSRSEMNVSTLELGDSALYLCASSPRRGGEQYFGPGTRLTVT.

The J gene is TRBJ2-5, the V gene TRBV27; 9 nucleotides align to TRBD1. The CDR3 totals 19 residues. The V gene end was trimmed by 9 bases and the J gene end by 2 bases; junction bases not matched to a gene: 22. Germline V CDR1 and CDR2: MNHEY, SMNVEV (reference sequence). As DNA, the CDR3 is TGTGCCAGTAAAACTACAGGGGGCGCAGGGGTGGGCCCTCAAGAGACCCAGTACTTC. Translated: CASKTTGGAGVGPQETQYF.

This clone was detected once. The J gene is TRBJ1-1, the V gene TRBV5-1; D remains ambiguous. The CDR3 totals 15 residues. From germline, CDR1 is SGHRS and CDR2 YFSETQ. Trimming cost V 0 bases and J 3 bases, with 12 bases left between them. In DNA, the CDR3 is TGCGCCAGCAGCTTGGGTCCGGGTGCGGACACTGAAGCTTTCTTT. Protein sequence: CASSLGPGADTEAFF.

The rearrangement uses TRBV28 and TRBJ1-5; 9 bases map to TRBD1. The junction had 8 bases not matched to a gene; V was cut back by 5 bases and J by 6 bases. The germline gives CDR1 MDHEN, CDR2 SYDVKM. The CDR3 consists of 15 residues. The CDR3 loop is CASSPQGALGQPQHF. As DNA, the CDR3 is TGTGCCAGCAGTCCACAGGGGGCGCTTGGTCAGCCCCAGCATTTT.

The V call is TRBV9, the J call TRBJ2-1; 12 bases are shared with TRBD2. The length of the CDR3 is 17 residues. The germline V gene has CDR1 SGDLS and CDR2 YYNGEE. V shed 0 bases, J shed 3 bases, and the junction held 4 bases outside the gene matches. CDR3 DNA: TGTGCCAGCAGCGTAGCGGCTAGCGGGAGGGGCTACAATGAGCAGTTCTTC. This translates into CASSVAASGRGYNEQFF. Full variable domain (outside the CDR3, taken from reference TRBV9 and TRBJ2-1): DSGVTQTPKHLITATGQRVTLRCSPRSGDLSVYWYQQSLDQGLQFLIQYYNGEERAKGNILERFSAQQFPDLHSELNLSSLELGDSALYFCASSVAASGRGYNEQFFGPGTRLTVL.

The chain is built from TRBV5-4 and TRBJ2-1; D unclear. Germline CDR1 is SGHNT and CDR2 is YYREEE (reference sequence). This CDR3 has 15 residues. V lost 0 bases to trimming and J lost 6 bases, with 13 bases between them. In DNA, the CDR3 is TGTGCCAGCAGCTTGGAGACCCGCCTGGGCAATGAGCAGTTCTTC. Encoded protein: CASSLETRLGNEQFF. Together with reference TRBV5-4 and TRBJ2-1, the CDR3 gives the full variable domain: ETGVTQSPTHLIKTRGQQVTLRCSSQSGHNTVSWYQQALGQGPQFIFQYYREEENGRGNFPPRFSGLQFPNYSSELNVNALELDDSALYLCASSLETRLGNEQFFGPGTRLTVL.

The CDR3, as DNA: TGTGCCTGGAGTGTACTGGGAGGTGAGCAGTTCTTC. This encodes CAWSVLGGEQFF. This sequence joins TRBV30 and TRBJ2-1, with D tentatively TRBD2 (6 bases). The V end lost 0 bases, the J end lost 9 bases, and 9 bases lay between the germline ends. The CDR3 contains 12 residues. Germline values: CDR1 GTSNPN, CDR2 SVGIG (reference sequence).

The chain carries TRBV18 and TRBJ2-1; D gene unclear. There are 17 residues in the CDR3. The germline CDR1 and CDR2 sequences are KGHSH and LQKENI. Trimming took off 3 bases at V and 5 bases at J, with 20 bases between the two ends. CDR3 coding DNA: TGTGCCAGCTCACCGTTTTCGGGCCAACTGATCAACAATGAGCAGTTCTTC. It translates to CASSPFSGQLINNEQFF.

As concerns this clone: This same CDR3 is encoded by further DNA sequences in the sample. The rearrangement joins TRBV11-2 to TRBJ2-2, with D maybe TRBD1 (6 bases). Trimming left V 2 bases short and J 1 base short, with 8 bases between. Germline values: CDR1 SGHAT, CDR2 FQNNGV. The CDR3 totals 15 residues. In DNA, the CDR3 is TGTGCCAGCAGCTTACGGGGACAGAACACCGGGGAGCTGTTTTTT. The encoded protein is CASSLRGQNTGELFF.

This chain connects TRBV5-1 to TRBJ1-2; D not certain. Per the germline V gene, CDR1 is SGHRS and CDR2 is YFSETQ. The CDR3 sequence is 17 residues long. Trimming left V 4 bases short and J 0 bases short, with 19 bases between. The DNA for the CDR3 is TGCGCCAGCAGCCTTTCAGCCCCGACTTCGTCTAACTATGGCTACACCTTC. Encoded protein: CASSLSAPTSSNYGYTF.

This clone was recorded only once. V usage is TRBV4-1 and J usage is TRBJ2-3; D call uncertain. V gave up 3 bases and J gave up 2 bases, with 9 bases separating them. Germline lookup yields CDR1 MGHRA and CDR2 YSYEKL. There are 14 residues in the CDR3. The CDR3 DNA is TGCGCCAGCAGCCATGGTCGGTCCACAGATACGCAGTATTTT. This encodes CASSHGRSTDTQYF.

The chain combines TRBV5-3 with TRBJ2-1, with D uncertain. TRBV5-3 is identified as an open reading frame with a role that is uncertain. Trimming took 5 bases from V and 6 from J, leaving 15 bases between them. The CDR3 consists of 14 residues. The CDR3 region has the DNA TGTGCCAGAAGGAGTAGCTGTGGGTTCAATGAGCAGTTCTTC. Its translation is CARRSSCGFNEQFF.

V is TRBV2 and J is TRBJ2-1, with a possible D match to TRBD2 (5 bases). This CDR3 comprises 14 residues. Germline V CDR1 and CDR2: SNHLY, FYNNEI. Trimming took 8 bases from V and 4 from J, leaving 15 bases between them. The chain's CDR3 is CASRTVVAYNEQFF. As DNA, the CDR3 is TGTGCCAGCCGGACTGTCGTGGCGTACAATGAGCAGTTCTTC.

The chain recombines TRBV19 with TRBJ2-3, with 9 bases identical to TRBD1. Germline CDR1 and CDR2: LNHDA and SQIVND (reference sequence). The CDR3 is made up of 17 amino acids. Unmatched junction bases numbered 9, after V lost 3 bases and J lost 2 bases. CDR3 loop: CASSMGVTGGITDTQYF. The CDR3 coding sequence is TGTGCCAGTAGTATGGGGGTGACAGGGGGAATCACAGATACGCAGTATTTT.

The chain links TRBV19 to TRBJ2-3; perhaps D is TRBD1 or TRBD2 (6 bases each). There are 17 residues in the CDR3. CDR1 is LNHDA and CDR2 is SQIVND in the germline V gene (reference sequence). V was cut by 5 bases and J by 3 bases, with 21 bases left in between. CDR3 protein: CASSPTDRGRLTDTQYF. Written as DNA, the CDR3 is TGTGCCAGTAGTCCAACGGATAGGGGGAGGTTAACAGATACGCAGTATTTT. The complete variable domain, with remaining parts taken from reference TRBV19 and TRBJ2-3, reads DGGITQSPKYLFRKEGQNVTLSCEQNLNHDAMYWYRQDPGQGLRLIYYSQIVNDFQKGDIAEGYSVSREKKESFPLTVTSAQKNPTAFYLCASSPTDRGRLTDTQYFGPGTRLTVL.

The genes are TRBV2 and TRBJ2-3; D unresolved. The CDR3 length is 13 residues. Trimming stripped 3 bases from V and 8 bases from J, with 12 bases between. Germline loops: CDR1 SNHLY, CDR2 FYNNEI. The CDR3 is CASSEVGYGTQYF. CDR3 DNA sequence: TGTGCCAGCAGTGAGGTAGGCTACGGTACGCAGTATTTT.